Listed below are T cell receptor beta chains from one sample, sequenced in a study of cytomegalovirus exposure and HLA in healthy donors. Clones were sequenced by immunoSEQ multiplex PCR, and TCRdb holds only the in-frame ones, with some missing. The table records around 200,000 clones, around 78% of them present only once. Sequencing input: PBMCs. The origin of the receptors is a woman in her 30s in good health and CMV-seropositive. Both conserved end residues are part of each CDR3. A D gene is named only where the DNA matches it firmly. A row's size may be missing; if present it is once, few, many or a size class.

TRBV7-9	NA	TRBD1	TRBJ1-6	CASSRTGDSPLHF	TGTGCCAGCAGCCGGACAGGGGATTCACCCCTCCACTTT
TRBV6-1	once	NA	TRBJ2-3	CASSVGQGTDTQYF	TGTGCCAGCAGTGTGGGGCAGGGCACAGATACGCAGTATTTT
TRBV7-2	NA	TRBD1	TRBJ1-2	CASSFGQGGYGYTF	TGTGCCAGCAGCTTCGGACAGGGGGGGTATGGCTACACCTTC
TRBV11-3	NA	TRBD2	TRBJ2-1	CASSLEGGGPGNEQFF	TGTGCCAGCAGCTTAGAGGGGGGAGGGCCTGGGAATGAGCAGTTCTTC
TRBV4-1	once	TRBD1	TRBJ1-1	CASSQDRGQGTEAFF	TGCGCCAGCAGCCAAGATCGGGGACAGGGGACTGAAGCTTTCTTT
TRBV15	NA	NA	TRBJ2-7	CATSRDRVITYEQYF	TGTGCCACCAGCAGAGATCGAGTGATAACCTACGAGCAGTACTTC
TRBV10-2	NA	NA	TRBJ2-7	CASGGDTAYEQYF	TGCGCCAGCGGAGGAGATACTGCCTACGAGCAGTACTTC
TRBV25-1	few	NA	TRBJ1-1	CASSDGGGWAEAFF	TGTGCCAGCAGTGATGGGGGGGGTTGGGCTGAAGCTTTCTTT
TRBV6-6	NA	NA	TRBJ2-7	CASSRTETYEQYF	TGTGCCAGCAGTCGGACAGAAACCTACGAGCAGTACTTC
TRBV18	NA	NA	TRBJ2-2	CASSPQSQGTGTGELFF	TGTGCCAGCTCACCACAAAGTCAGGGGACGGGCACCGGGGAGCTGTTTTTT
TRBV2	once	TRBD1	TRBJ1-5	CASSVGGGPYQPQHF	TGTGCCAGCAGTGTAGGAGGGGGCCCTTATCAGCCCCAGCATTTT
TRBV15	NA	NA	TRBJ1-1	CATRGQAPTEAFF	TGTGCCACCAGGGGGCAGGCGCCTACTGAAGCTTTCTTT
TRBV6-5	few	TRBD1	TRBJ2-7	CASSYAPGQGAHEQYF	TGTGCCAGCAGTTACGCCCCGGGACAGGGAGCCCACGAGCAGTACTTC
TRBV27	once	TRBD1	TRBJ2-1	CASTIRTGHGEQFF	TGTGCCAGCACCATCCGGACAGGGCATGGGGAGCAGTTCTTC
TRBV7-2	few	NA	TRBJ2-7	CASSLLESYEQYF	TGTGCCAGCAGCTTGTTAGAATCCTACGAGCAGTACTTC
TRBV9	NA	TRBD1	TRBJ1-1	CASSVDRDTEAFF	TGTGCCAGCAGCGTCGACAGGGACACTGAAGCTTTCTTT
TRBV19	NA	NA	TRBJ1-2	CASSIDRYGYTF	TGTGCCAGTAGTATCGACAGATATGGCTACACCTTC
TRBV2	once	NA	TRBJ2-5	CASRRLRDSETQYF	TGTGCCAGCAGGCGACTCAGGGATTCGGAGACCCAGTACTTC
TRBV4-3	few	NA	TRBJ2-1	CASSQSNRSSSYNEQFF	TGCGCCAGCAGCCAATCTAACAGGTCGAGCTCCTACAATGAGCAGTTCTTC
TRBV4-2	NA	NA	TRBJ2-2	CASSPRLSSGELFF	TGTGCCAGCAGCCCCCGACTTAGCTCCGGGGAGCTGTTTTTT
TRBV7-8	NA	TRBD1	TRBJ1-1	CASSHLQGTGTEAFF	TGTGCCAGCAGCCATTTACAGGGGACAGGCACTGAAGCTTTCTTT
TRBV19	NA	NA	TRBJ1-3	CASTGGLASGNTIYF	TGTGCCAGTACCGGGGGACTTGCATCTGGAAACACCATATATTTT
TRBV28	once	NA	TRBJ1-5	CASTSLGAGGQPQHF	TGTGCCAGCACCTCATTAGGGGCGGGGGGTCAGCCCCAGCATTTT
TRBV5-5	few	TRBD2	TRBJ2-2	CASSWTGLTNTGELFF	TGTGCCAGCAGCTGGACGGGACTAACTAACACCGGGGAGCTGTTTTTT
TRBV9	few	TRBD2	TRBJ2-2	CASSVVAGGLPGELFF	TGTGCCAGCAGCGTAGTTGCGGGGGGGCTGCCCGGGGAGCTGTTTTTT
TRBV7-2	once	NA	TRBJ1-5	CASSLVRDSQPQHF	TGTGCCAGCAGCTTAGTGAGGGATTCTCAGCCCCAGCATTTT
TRBV18	NA	NA	TRBJ1-2	CASSPDRINYGYTF	TGTGCCAGCTCACCCGACAGGATAAACTATGGCTACACCTTC
TRBV10-2	NA	NA	TRBJ1-6	CASSGQGQWSPLHF	TGCGCCAGCAGTGGGCAGGGGCAATGGTCACCCCTCCACTTT